Listed here is a single T cell receptor (beta chain). Its antigen target is currently unknown. No much larger clonotype is one base removed from it; base qualities were not supplied. The immunoSEQ Assay was used to immunosequence TCRbeta CDR3 regions from genomic DNA. Genomic DNA was amplified by bias-controlled multiplex PCR before high-throughput sequencing. Per the source publication's procedure: To quantify the absolute abundance of each unique TCRbeta CDR3 region, the sequences were collapsed and filtered. Clonality was defined as 1 minus Pielou's evenness and was calculated using productive rearrangements only. A previously published method was used to identify clones with significantly greater frequencies in on-treatment samples than in baseline samples. In TCRdb, the immuneACCESS table is reduced to in-frame sequences with V and J assigned. These tables do not hold every clone; where another copy was compared, an unresolved V gene accounts for under half, and the others remain unexplained. V and J calls plus clone size are reproduced from that table; the DNA served to infer D and trimming. The sample table holds around 16,000 clones, of which about 92% were seen once. The ten largest clonotypes hold roughly a quarter of the sample.

The data belong to a study of sequential checkpoint blockade in melanoma (dated by TCRdb to the late 2010s). With regard to the full study: In a 1:1 randomization, patients received either first-line nivolumab then ipilimumab (arm A) or ipilimumab then nivolumab (arm B). Maintenance nivolumab was given following each of the two trial sequences. What the research found in general, with its limitations: The response-prediction model combining TCR metrics and mutation burden needs validation in larger, independent patient cohorts.

Sample treatment or condition, as interpreted from the label and publication: randomized to nivolumab then ipilimumab (arm A) or the reverse (arm B). None of the trial patients had been given prior DNA-damaging chemotherapy. A FACS Aria II flow cytometer was used to sort live CD3+CD8+ cells that were negative for CD19 and CD56 from thawed PBMCs. Samples were obtained from patients with melanoma enrolled in CheckMate 064, a randomized, open-label phase II trial of sequential checkpoint blockade. Peripheral blood mononuclear cells were obtained through leukapheresis, purified using Ficoll-Paque, and frozen in human serum containing approximately 10% DMSO. Immediately after sorting, the purity of the sorted blood CD3+CD8+ cells was confirmed to be >95%, and DNA was then extracted. Including the terminal cysteine and phenylalanine, the CDR3 comprises 14 residues. Solely the CDR3 DNA is kept, with 42 bases framed from the first base. The CDR1 and CDR2 encoded by the germline V gene (reference sequence) are LNHDA and SQIVND. Trimming removed 3 bases from V and 0 bases from J, leaving 8 bases between the germline ends.

The V gene is TRBV19 and the J gene is TRBJ1-2; the D gene assignment is ambiguous. The TCR comes from a human donor with melanoma. The sequenced sample was CD8+ T cells sorted from blood (inferred from file names), obtained from a patient given nivolumab and ipilimumab in sequence. The CDR3 is CASSIAATNYGYTF. The DNA is as follows: TGTGCCAGTAGTATTGCGGCTACTAACTATGGCTACACCTTC.